This T cell receptor beta chain appears in the sequencing data of a study of vaccination and CD4 T cells after COVID-19. Cultured CD4+ T cells had their DNA profiled by the Oncomine TCR Beta short-read assay. TCRdb passed the PCR reads through MiXCR, listing each CDR3 protein once. The data show more than 13,000 distinct CDR3 sequences, 30% seen once. The germline V and J ends were trimmed by 5 bases and 4 bases, with 12 bases remaining between them. This CDR3 spans 14 amino acids. Germline lookup yields CDR1 SGHVS and CDR2 FQNEAQ. Study-wide results and limits: The study found median SARS-CoV-2-reactive clonotypes rising from roughly 19 to 38, not significantly.

For this clonotype: Its antigen is not known.

Treatment indicated: roughly ten-day PBMC culture with coronavirus spike peptide pools or control peptides (ViraFEST assay). The V call is TRBV7-8, the J call TRBJ1-5; D gene uncertain. The clonotype was recovered from a human donor with COVID-19. Material for sequencing was cultured CD4+ T cells from blood. CDR3 region: CASSPQSGNQPQHF. Here the CDR3 DNA reads TGTGCCAGCAGCCCCCAGTCCGGGAATCAGCCCCAGCATTTT.